This T cell receptor beta chain was profiled in a study of OX40 agonist ivuxolimab in advanced cancers. The overall study: People in dose escalation had one of these cancers: hepatocellular carcinoma, melanoma, renal cell or head and neck cancer. Mean age approximately 66 years, range 23 to 79; 82.7% male.

The V end was cut by 3 bases, the J end by 1 base, with 10 bases between. CDR3 length equals 14 residues. CDR1 and CDR2 from the germline V gene are SGDLS and YYNGEE. General study findings and limits: Mean expanded clone counts were higher in CD8+ than CD4+ T cells. Antigen targets of the expanded peripheral T cells went undetermined.

This clone is a singleton in its sample. Its antigen remains unidentified. Repertoires were generated with immunoSEQ multiplex PCR, while TCRdb's copy carries only in-frame clones and drops some. The table lists some 70,000 clones, roughly 85% of them singletons, with 0.75% in the top ten. The clonotype was recovered from an adult with an advanced solid tumor such as melanoma, head and neck, liver or kidney cancer. The gene calls are TRBV9 and TRBJ2-5; TRBD1 is a possible D gene (6 bases). The material sequenced was CD4+ or CD8+ T cells sorted from blood, taken in a trial of the OX40 agonist ivuxolimab. CDR3 DNA: TGTGCCAGCAGCGAGAGGACAGCCCAAGAGACCCAGTACTTC. As protein: CASSERTAQETQYF.